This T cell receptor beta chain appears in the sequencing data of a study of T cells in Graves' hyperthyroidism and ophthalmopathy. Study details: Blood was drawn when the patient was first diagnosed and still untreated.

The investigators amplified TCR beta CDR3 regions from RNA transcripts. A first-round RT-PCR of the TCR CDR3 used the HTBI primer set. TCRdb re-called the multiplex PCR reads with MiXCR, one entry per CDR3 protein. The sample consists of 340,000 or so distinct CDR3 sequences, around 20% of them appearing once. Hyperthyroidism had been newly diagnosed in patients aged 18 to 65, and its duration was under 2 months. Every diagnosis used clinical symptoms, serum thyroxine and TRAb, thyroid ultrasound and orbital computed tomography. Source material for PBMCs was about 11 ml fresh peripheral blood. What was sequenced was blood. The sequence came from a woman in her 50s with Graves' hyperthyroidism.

The CDR3 spells CSVEEGIDEQFF. CDR3 sequence (DNA): TGCAGCGTTGAAGAGGGGATCGATGAGCAGTTCTTC. This chain uses TRBV29-1 with TRBJ2-1, with D hard to call. This CDR3 is built from 12 residues. V was trimmed by 0 bases and J by 8 bases, leaving 8 bases between them. Germline CDR1 SQVTM, CDR2 ANQGSEA.